These T cell receptor beta chains were read from a single sample in a study of blood T cell repertoires in COVID-19. Generated by immunoSEQ multiplex PCR, the TCRdb table keeps only in-frame clones and is missing some. The sample lists 250,000 to 300,000 clones, around nine tenths occurring once. Material for sequencing was PBMCs or T cells enriched from blood (not recorded which). The receptor source for this set is a woman in her sixties or seventies who had recovered from COVID-19. Each CDR3 is given with its conserved first and last residue. The D gene is left open where the match is weak. Size tells how often a clone was seen (once, few, many) or the class of an expanded clone, and some rows leave it out.

abundance,d_gene,j_gene,len,v_gene,CDR3aa,CDR3nt
NA,NA,TRBJ2-7,13,TRBV5-1,CASSINREGEQYF,TGCGCCAGCAGTATAAACAGGGAGGGCGAGCAGTACTTC
NA,NA,TRBJ1-1,15,TRBV21-1,CASEGRGTGRPEAFF,TGTGCCAGCGAAGGTCGGGGGACAGGGAGACCTGAAGCTTTCTTT
once,TRBD2,TRBJ2-1,12,TRBV2,CASIRSGGEQFF,TGTGCCAGCATACGATCGGGGGGTGAGCAGTTCTTC
NA,NA,TRBJ1-1,15,TRBV5-1,CASSPLGDTNTEAFF,TGCGCCAGCAGCCCCCTAGGGGACACCAACACTGAAGCTTTCTTT
few,TRBD2,TRBJ2-1,18,TRBV19,CASSISLAGGRGYNEQFF,TGTGCCAGTAGTATATCACTAGCGGGAGGTCGGGGGTACAATGAGCAGTTCTTC
NA,NA,TRBJ1-2,15,TRBV20-1,CSASPILGLVYGYTF,TGCAGTGCTAGTCCAATTTTAGGCCTAGTCTATGGCTACACCTTC
NA,NA,TRBJ2-7,15,TRBV24-1,CATSEPSGAPYEQYF,TGTGCCACCAGTGAACCTTCAGGGGCCCCCTACGAGCAGTACTTC
NA,NA,TRBJ1-4,14,TRBV24-1,CATSDPDSAEKLFF,TGTGCCACCAGTGATCCGGACAGCGCTGAAAAACTGTTTTTT
NA,NA,TRBJ2-7,14,TRBV20-1,CSASYGTSDYEQYF,TGCAGTGCTAGTTACGGGACTTCAGACTACGAGCAGTACTTC
NA,NA,TRBJ1-2,12,TRBV5-5,CASSLAVYGYTF,TGTGCCAGCAGCTTGGCGGTCTATGGCTACACCTTC